This T cell receptor (beta chain) was sequenced for a study of T cell changes during pregnancy in multiple sclerosis. This CDR3 has 18 residues. Germline CDR1 reads ENHRY; CDR2 reads SYGVKD. Losses at the gene ends were 0 bases for V and 4 bases for J; bases not matched to a gene: 8. In its sample, this clone was seen a few times. The table came from immunoSEQ multiplex PCR; TCRdb's copy has only in-frame clones and leaves some out. This table has nearly 80,000 clones, about 92% appearing once. The rearrangement joins TRBV10-3 to TRBJ2-2, with 10 bases aligning to TRBD1. The starting material was CD4+ T cells from peripheral blood mononuclear cells, obtained before pregnancy. The source is a female donor with multiple sclerosis, enrolled in a pregnancy study. In nucleotides, the CDR3 is TGTGCCATCAGTGAGTCCCCAGTCGACAGGGGGCGCACCGGGGAGCTGTTTTTT. It codes for CAISESPVDRGRTGELFF.